This TCR beta chain emerged from a study of STAT3 mutations in large granular lymphocyte leukemia. Between the trimmed V and J ends, which lost 5 bases and 0 bases, there was a span of 11 bases. CDR1 is SEHNR, CDR2 FQNEAQ, per germline (reference sequence). The CDR3 contains 15 residues. Study-wide findings and caveats: Persisting codominant clonotypes may have hidden a small pathogenic clone. Sampling intervals varied between patients and samples. Every T-LGLL patient had at least one immunodominant TCRbeta clonotype.

As for this clone: The target antigen is unknown.

The repertoire was sequenced with immunoSEQ multiplex PCR; TCRdb's copy has only in-frame clones and lacks some. The table includes 10,000 to 15,000 clones, about 88% detected once. The sequence was obtained from a human donor with T large granular lymphocyte leukemia. Some clones in this sample may be carry-over from other donors' samples. The specimen was PBMCs. The V and J genes are TRBV7-9 and TRBJ1-5; unclear D gene. Here the CDR3 DNA reads TGTGCCAGCAGCCCCCCTGGAGATAGCAATCAGCCCCAGCATTTT. Translated, it gives CASSPPGDSNQPQHF.